A single sample gave rise to the 24 T cell receptor beta chains below, sequenced in a study of T cells in Graves' hyperthyroidism and ophthalmopathy. Template material for amplifying TCR beta CDR3 regions consisted of RNA transcripts. Initially, a first-round RT-PCR of the TCR CDR3 employed the HTBI primer set. TCRdb called the multiplex PCR reads again in MiXCR, with one record for every CDR3 protein. The table includes around 350,000 distinct CDR3 sequences, approximately 15% detected once. The sample comprised blood. These receptors were obtained from a woman in her 30s with Graves' ophthalmopathy.

The sample holds many counts of this clonotype. This rearrangement joins TRBV7-2 to TRBJ1-1, with TRBD1 as a possible D gene (6 bases). CDR3 length equals 14 residues. V lost 5 bases, J lost 3 bases, and 13 bases lay in between. Germline CDR1 reads SGHTA; CDR2 reads FQGNSA. The CDR3 DNA reads TGTGCCAGCAGCGCCGAGGGGGTGTACACTGAAGCTTTCTTT. It translates to CASSAEGVYTEAFF.

In its sample, this clonotype was seen many times. The chain links TRBV11-2 to TRBJ2-5; 7 nucleotides match TRBD2. Germline trimming cut 4 bases from V and 1 base from J; bases unmatched to any gene: 0. Germline assignment: CDR1 SGHAT and CDR2 FQNNGV. The CDR3 extends over 13 amino acids. CDR3 loop: CASSWTSQETQYF. CDR3 nucleotide sequence: TGTGCCAGCAGCTGGACTAGCCAAGAGACCCAGTACTTC.

This clonotype occurred a few times. This chain's CDR3 is CASSHGPANSGTGELFF. The DNA for the CDR3 is TGTGCCAGCAGTCACGGGCCAGCCAATTCGGGCACCGGGGAGCTGTTTTTT. The chain carries TRBV7-3 and TRBJ2-2; D is undetermined. The CDR3 is made up of 17 amino acids. Between the trimmed V and J ends, which lost 6 bases and 4 bases, there was a span of 21 bases. CDR1 and CDR2 (germline): SGHTA, FQGTGA.

This clonotype was observed a handful of times. The J gene is TRBJ2-5, the V gene TRBV11-2, with 7 bases matching TRBD2. Germline assignment: CDR1 SGHAT and CDR2 FQNNGV. Trimming removed 5 bases from V and 12 bases from J; junction bases left unmatched: 15. The CDR3 spans 14 residues. CDR3 protein: CASSRGPGTAGEYF. The DNA of the CDR3 is TGTGCCAGCAGCCGAGGTCCCGGGACCGCGGGGGAGTACTTC.

Comment on this clonotype: A junction end diverges from the germline sequence, so it may reflect a read error. The chain combines TRBV2 with TRBJ1-5; tentative D call: TRBD1 (5 bases). Looked up from germline, CDR1 is SNHLY and CDR2 is FYNNEI. This CDR3 has 14 residues. The CDR3 loop is CASSVPPRGQAQHF. In nucleotides, the CDR3 is TGTGCCAGCAGTGTCCCCCCAAGGGGTCAGGCCCAGCATTTT.

This clonotype was picked up many times. This chain links TRBV19 with TRBJ2-1; 9 bases fit TRBD2. CDR1 is LNHDA and CDR2 is SQIVND in the germline V gene (reference sequence). The V gene end was trimmed by 10 bases and the J gene end by 9 bases; junction bases not matched to a gene: 10. This CDR3 contains 13 residues. The DNA of the CDR3 is TGTGCCACCTCAAGCGGGGGGCCAGGTGAGCAGTTCTTC. The encoded protein is CATSSGGPGEQFF.

This clonotype was recorded many times. The chain uses TRBV28 and TRBJ1-1; 7 bases are a match to TRBD1. Trimming at V came to 5 bases and at J to 6 bases, leaving 15 bases not matched to a gene. Germline assignment: CDR1 MDHEN and CDR2 SYDVKM. The CDR3 contains 16 residues. This chain's CDR3 is CASSLRSRGEEAEAFF. The DNA for the CDR3 is TGTGCCAGCAGTCTAAGGTCCAGGGGGGAGGAGGCTGAAGCTTTCTTT.

This clonotype was found many times. This chain uses TRBV20-1 with TRBJ1-5; D uncertain. The CDR3 is made up of 14 amino acids. Trimming took off 6 bases at V and 0 bases at J, with 12 bases between the two ends. Germline CDR1 and CDR2: DFQATT and SNEGSKA (reference sequence). CDR3 amino acids: CSALTVDSNQPQHF. In nucleotides, the CDR3 is TGCAGTGCACTGACGGTTGATAGCAATCAGCCCCAGCATTTT.

This clonotype was picked up many times. J is TRBJ1-6 and V is TRBV28, with unresolved D. From germline, CDR1 is MDHEN and CDR2 SYDVKM. The CDR3 has 13 residues. Between the trimmed V and J ends, which lost 6 bases and 3 bases, there was a span of 6 bases. In nucleotides, the CDR3 is TGTGCCAGCAGCCAGGACTATAATTCACCCCTCCACTTT. The encoded protein is CASSQDYNSPLHF.

This clonotype was detected ten times or more. The gene calls are TRBV9 and TRBJ1-6, with D possibly matching TRBD1 (5 bases). Trimming took 2 bases from V and 6 from J, leaving 9 bases between them. Germline V lookup: CDR1 SGDLS, CDR2 YYNGEE. The CDR3 runs to 14 residues. The CDR3 region is CASSVGTINSPLHF. The CDR3 DNA sequence: TGTGCCAGCAGCGTTGGGACCATTAATTCACCCCTCCACTTT. The variable domain in full, completed from reference TRBV9 and TRBJ1-6, reads DSGVTQTPKHLITATGQRVTLRCSPRSGDLSVYWYQQSLDQGLQFLIQYYNGEERAKGNILERFSAQQFPDLHSELNLSSLELGDSALYFCASSVGTINSPLHFGNGTRLTVT.

This clonotype was recorded many times. The chain carries TRBV28 and TRBJ2-7, with 9 bases identical to TRBD1. The trim removed 5 bases at V and 6 bases at J, leaving 11 bases unmatched. Germline CDR1 is MDHEN and CDR2 is SYDVKM. The CDR3 extends over 15 amino acids. This CDR3 is CASSRPGQGFFEQYF. The CDR3 DNA sequence: TGTGCCAGCAGTCGACCGGGACAGGGCTTCTTCGAGCAGTACTTC.

This clonotype has a count of ten or more. The rearrangement joins TRBV7-2 to TRBJ2-3; 9 positions match TRBD2. Per the germline V gene, CDR1 is SGHTA and CDR2 is FQGNSA. The ends lost 4 bases at V and 2 bases at J; junction bases unmatched: 10. The length of the CDR3 is 17 residues. The CDR3 reads CASSSRLLAGLTDTQYF. In nucleotides, the CDR3 is TGTGCCAGCAGCTCCCGCTTACTAGCGGGCCTCACAGATACGCAGTATTTT.

This clonotype has a count of ten or more. The chain uses TRBV30 and TRBJ1-5; TRBD1 aligns across 10 bases. Germline V gene sequence: CDR1 GTSNPN, CDR2 SVGIG (reference sequence). The CDR3 spans 15 residues. V lost 3 bases to trimming and J lost 4 bases; unmatched junction nucleotides: 6. The CDR3 protein is CAWRDRGLPNQPQHF. The CDR3 nucleotides read TGTGCCTGGAGAGACAGGGGGCTTCCTAATCAGCCCCAGCATTTT.

This clonotype was counted many times. The rearrangement links TRBV3-1 to TRBJ1-2, with D hard to call. Trimming stripped 1 base from V and 6 bases from J, with 15 bases between. The CDR3 totals 15 residues. Germline V gene sequence: CDR1 LGHDT, CDR2 YNNKEL (reference sequence). The CDR3 DNA follows: TGTGCCAGCAGCCAAGTGTCGGAGGTTCGGCATGGCTACACCTTC. It codes for CASSQVSEVRHGYTF. Variable domain in full (rest from reference TRBV3-1 and TRBJ1-2): DTAVSQTPKYLVTQMGNDKSIKCEQNLGHDTMYWYKQDSKKFLKIMFSYNNKELIINETVPNRFSPKSPDKAHLNLHINSLELGDSAVYFCASSQVSEVRHGYTFGSGTRLTVV.

V and J are TRBV18 and TRBJ1-1; D uncertain. This CDR3 has 13 residues. CDR1 and CDR2 from the germline V gene are KGHSH and LQKENI. Trimming removed 3 bases at V and 6 bases at J, with 11 bases between. The CDR3 is CASSPYLESEAFF. CDR3 DNA sequence: TGTGCCAGCTCACCTTACTTGGAGTCTGAAGCTTTCTTT.

This clonotype was found many times. The chain combines TRBV15 with TRBJ2-1; 10 bases line up with TRBD2. This CDR3 contains 17 residues. The V gene's germline CDR1 is LNHNV and CDR2 YYDKDF (reference sequence). V lost 2 bases to trimming and J lost 8 bases; unmatched junction nucleotides: 12. CDR3 DNA: TGTGCCACCAGCAGAATTAGCGGGGGGCGCCAATGGGATGAGCAGTTCTTC. It specifies CATSRISGGRQWDEQFF.

This clonotype was recorded many times. V and J are TRBV20-1 and TRBJ2-7; D is perhaps TRBD2 (5 bases). The CDR3 length is 14 residues. The germline V gene encodes CDR1 DFQATT and CDR2 SNEGSKA (reference sequence). Trimming shortened V by 3 bases and J by 4 bases, and 16 bases separated the two germline ends. The CDR3, as DNA: TGCAGTGCTAGGCCGGGCGAGGGATTGTACGAGCAGTACTTC. Its translation: CSARPGEGLYEQYF.

This clonotype was detected ten times or more. The chain carries TRBV7-2 and TRBJ1-1, with 10 positions matching TRBD1. Trimming removed 6 bases from V and 4 bases from J; junction bases left unmatched: 11. This CDR3 has 16 amino acids. The germline V gene encodes CDR1 SGHTA and CDR2 FQGNSA. The CDR3 loop reads CASRGDRGLFSTEAFF. The CDR3, as DNA: TGTGCCAGCAGAGGCGACAGGGGGCTATTCTCCACTGAAGCTTTCTTT. The full variable domain, with the rest looked up from reference TRBV7-2 and TRBJ1-1, is GAGVSQSPSNKVTEKGKDVELRCDPISGHTALYWYRQSLGQGLEFLIYFQGNSAPDKSGLPSDRFSAERTGGSVSTLTIQRTQQEDSAVYLCASRGDRGLFSTEAFFGQGTRLTVV.

This clonotype was observed a handful of times. The chain is built from TRBV5-5 and TRBJ2-2; 13 nucleotides line up with TRBD2. This CDR3 has 19 residues. CDR1 SGHKS and CDR2 YYEKEE come from the germline V gene (reference sequence). V lost 2 bases, J lost 3 bases, and 10 bases stayed unmatched. Here the CDR3 DNA reads TGTGCCAGCAGCTTTCGTCCACTAGCGGGGGGGCAGGACACCGGGGAGCTGTTTTTT. Amino acid sequence: CASSFRPLAGGQDTGELFF.

This clonotype was counted a few times. The rearrangement joins TRBV27 to TRBJ1-5; perhaps TRBD1 as D (6 bases). Germline CDR1 and CDR2: MNHEY and SMNVEV (reference sequence). This CDR3 has 15 amino acids. Deletions cut 3 bases from V and 3 bases from J, with 12 bases between. The CDR3 reads CASSFYGGPNQPQHF. The CDR3 region has the DNA TGTGCCAGCAGTTTTTACGGGGGCCCCAATCAGCCCCAGCATTTT.

In its sample, this clonotype was seen many times. The V call is TRBV18, the J call TRBJ1-3; D unresolved. CDR3 length: 13 residues. Germline CDR1 is KGHSH and CDR2 is LQKENI. V gave up 6 bases and J gave up 1 base, with 7 bases separating them. The CDR3 sequence: CASSPVSGNTIYF. CDR3 nucleotide sequence: TGTGCCAGCTCCCCGGTATCTGGAAACACCATATATTTT.

This clonotype occurred many times. The V and J genes are TRBV2 and TRBJ2-1; D is possibly TRBD1 or TRBD2 (6 bases each). From germline, CDR1 is SNHLY and CDR2 FYNNEI. V was clipped by 11 bases and J by 8 bases, with 19 bases between them. The CDR3 extends over 13 amino acids. CDR3 sequence: CAVKRGDTDEQFF. The CDR3 DNA reads as TGTGCCGTTAAGAGGGGGGACACCGATGAGCAGTTCTTC. The whole variable domain, remainder taken from reference TRBV2 and TRBJ2-1, is EPEVTQTPSHQVTQMGQEVILRCVPISNHLYFYWYRQILGQKVEFLVSFYNNEISEKSEIFDDQFSVERPDGSNFTLKIRSTKLEDSAMYFCAVKRGDTDEQFFGPGTRLTVL.

This clonotype was detected ten times or more. The genes are TRBV5-8 and TRBJ2-6; D may be TRBD1 (5 bases). Trimming left V 2 bases short and J 4 bases short, with 13 bases between. Germline CDR1 is SGHTS and CDR2 is YDEGEE. This CDR3 spans 16 amino acids. CDR3 DNA: TGTGCCAGCAGCTTCGGTCAGGGATCCGGGGCCAACGTCCTGACTTTC. Translation: CASSFGQGSGANVLTF.

This clonotype has ten or more counts. The V gene is TRBV3-1, the J gene TRBJ2-1; D is undetermined. This CDR3 spans 14 amino acids. The germline V and J ends were trimmed by 2 bases and 8 bases, with 13 bases remaining between them. Per germline, CDR1 LGHDT and CDR2 YNNKEL (reference sequence). CDR3 in amino acids: CASSQPNGWDEQFF. The CDR3 DNA reads as TGTGCCAGCAGCCAACCCAACGGGTGGGATGAGCAGTTCTTC.